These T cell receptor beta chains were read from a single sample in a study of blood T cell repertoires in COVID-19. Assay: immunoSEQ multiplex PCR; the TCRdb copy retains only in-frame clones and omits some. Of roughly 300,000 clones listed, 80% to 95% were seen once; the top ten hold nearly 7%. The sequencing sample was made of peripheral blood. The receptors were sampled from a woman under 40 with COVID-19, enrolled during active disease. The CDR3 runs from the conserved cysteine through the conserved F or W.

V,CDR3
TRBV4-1,CASSHQQGASTEAFF
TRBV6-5,CASRSKPTASYEQYF
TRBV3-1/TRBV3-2,CASSQGAGENTIYF
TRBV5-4,CASSRPGEGVNEQFF
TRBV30,CAWSEWRGKHGGYTF
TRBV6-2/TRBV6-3,CASSTGARTDTQYF
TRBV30,CAWSRFTDGTIYF
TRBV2,CASTRDRGRAQHF
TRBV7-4,CASSSRDRGFF
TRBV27,CASSTQGLAGIYEQYF
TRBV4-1,CASSHGTGAMNTEAFF
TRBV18,CASSLGLAGAYEQYF
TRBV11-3,CASSSDGDTEAFF
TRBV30,CAWSGWGHQPQHF
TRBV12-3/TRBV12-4,CASNFGGDGYTF
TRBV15,CATSGGLFDNPPLHF
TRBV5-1,CASSFGTGSDEQYF
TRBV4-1,CASSQTGEGHIQYF
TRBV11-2,CASSVIDGNTIYF
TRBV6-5,CASSWGGQVGEAFF
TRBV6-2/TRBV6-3,CASSYGLAGVREQYF
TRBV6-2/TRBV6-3,CASSYAQGNTEAFF
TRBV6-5,CASSYGHGQGVYEQYF
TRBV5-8,CASSQQGNYGYTF
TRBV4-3,CASSQDALPAGGLQYF
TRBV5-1,CASRTGTSGSWPYEQYF
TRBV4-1,CASSQVPMREDNEQFF
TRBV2,CASREGGLRTNQPQHF
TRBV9,CASSVEDLQGGEQYF
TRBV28,CASSRALTGGSSPLHF
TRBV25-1,CASSQDEQFF
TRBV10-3,CAIRAADSPLHF
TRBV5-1,CASFKGASRETQYF
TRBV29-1,CSVGGRETQYF
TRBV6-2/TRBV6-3,CASSYRTSGEQETQYF
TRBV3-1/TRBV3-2,CASSQGPSSGQPQHF
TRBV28,CASTRDRGREQYF
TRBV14,CASSLGLADYYEQYF
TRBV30,CAWSVHGIGGYTF
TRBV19,CASSFTTGPGTSPLHF
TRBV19,CASSKMTSTAFFSNQPQHF
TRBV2,CASRGLAGHNEQFF
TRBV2,CASNTGPNYGYTF
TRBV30,CAWSVARETQYF
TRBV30,CAWSRSGGPEQYF
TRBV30,CAWSVPNRGREKLFF
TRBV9,CASSVDSSGRAYEQYF
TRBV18,CASSPSTDTQYF
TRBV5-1,CASSLEGSRSGNTIYF
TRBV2,CASTALDRVSHEQYF
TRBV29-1,CSVEDAGQGSLGYTF
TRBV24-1,CATSDSTGVKTQYF
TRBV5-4,CASSRLQGTDTQYF
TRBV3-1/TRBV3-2,CASSQGIVAGNEQFF
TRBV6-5,CASQDRVYNSPLHF